The 24 T cell receptor beta chains below all came from one sample that was sequenced in a study of cytomegalovirus exposure and HLA in healthy donors (dated by TCRdb to the late 2010s). The library was produced with the immunoSEQ multiplex PCR assay. A mixture of 60 forward primers for TCR Vbeta segments and 13 reverse primers for TCR Jbeta segments was used in the multiplex PCR. The table was pulled from immuneACCESS by TCRdb, which kept in-frame rearrangements only. Such tables lose some clones; where checked, under half of the loss comes from unresolved V genes, and the rest has no known cause. Present in this sample are fewer than 150,000 clones, over 70% of which were seen just once. The ten largest clones represent about 5% of the sample. The sample consisted of PBMCs. These TCRs come from a male donor in good health and CMV-seronegative.

The CDR3: CASSQQGVGEKLFF. The CDR3 DNA is TGTGCCAGCAGCCAACAGGGAGTTGGGGAAAAACTGTTTTTT. This chain links TRBV7-2 with TRBJ1-4; tentatively, D is TRBD1 (6 bases). Germline lookup yields CDR1 SGHTA and CDR2 FQGNSA. Trimming removed 5 bases at V and 8 bases at J, with 15 bases between. The CDR3 has 14 amino acids.

The chain has TRBV9 and TRBJ2-1; D may be TRBD2 (6 bases). The CDR3 runs 17 residues. Trimming left V 0 bases short and J 7 bases short, with 20 bases between. Per germline, CDR1 SGDLS and CDR2 YYNGEE. The CDR3, as DNA: TGTGCCAGCAGCGTAGTTGGAACAGCCGAGGGGAGGAATGAGCAGTTCTTC. Amino acids: CASSVVGTAEGRNEQFF.

This clone showed up just once. J is TRBJ1-2 and V is TRBV7-2; D remains ambiguous. The germline CDR1 and CDR2 sequences are SGHTA and FQGNSA. V was cut by 2 bases and J by 2 bases, with 9 bases left in between. The CDR3 extends over 14 amino acids. Here the CDR3 DNA reads TGTGCCAGCAGCTTAACGCGGTGGAACTATGGCTACACCTTC. Protein sequence: CASSLTRWNYGYTF.

This sequence joins TRBV7-6 and TRBJ1-1; TRBD1 matches at 9 bases. This CDR3 is built from 15 residues. Unmatched junction bases numbered 4, after V lost 1 base and J lost 4 bases. Germline CDR1 and CDR2: SGHVS and FNYEAQ. In DNA form, the CDR3 reads TGTGCCAGCAGCTTAGGACAGGGGGTGGGCACTGAAGCTTTCTTT. This codes for CASSLGQGVGTEAFF.

The chain carries TRBV9 and TRBJ1-2, with TRBD1 identical over 7 bases. CDR1 and CDR2 from the germline V gene are SGDLS and YYNGEE. The ends lost 2 bases at V and 8 bases at J; junction bases unmatched: 6. The CDR3 contains 13 residues. The CDR3 here is CASSVQTGKGYTF. CDR3 in DNA: TGTGCCAGCAGCGTCCAGACAGGGAAGGGCTACACCTTC.

V and J are TRBV9 and TRBJ2-1; D gene uncertain. The CDR3 loop spans 13 amino acids. Trimming left V 3 bases short and J 8 bases short, with 12 bases between. The germline gives CDR1 SGDLS, CDR2 YYNGEE. In DNA form, the CDR3 reads TGTGCCAGCAGCGCTACTCCCCGGGATGAGCAGTTCTTC. As protein: CASSATPRDEQFF.

Turning to this clone: Other nucleotide sequences from this sample produce the same CDR3. The rearrangement uses TRBV18 and TRBJ2-3, with D uncertain. Germline V CDR1 and CDR2: KGHSH, LQKENI. CDR3 size: 12 residues. With 0 bases removed from V and 6 bases from J, the gap between germline ends came to 4 bases. As DNA, the CDR3 is TGTGCCAGCTCACCACCGGGCGATACGCAGTATTTT. It translates to CASSPPGDTQYF.

J is TRBJ2-3 and V is TRBV25-1; 10 nucleotides agree with TRBD2. V was clipped by 3 bases and J by 1 base; unmatched bases: 10. Germline V CDR1 and CDR2: MGHDK, SYGVNS. The CDR3 spans 18 residues. CDR3 DNA sequence: TGTGCCAGCAGTGATTCGAGTAGCGGGGGGCTTGGCACAGATACGCAGTATTTT. Translated: CASSDSSSGGLGTDTQYF.

This chain connects TRBV30 to TRBJ1-2; no definite D call. Germline CDR1 reads GTSNPN; CDR2 reads SVGIG (reference sequence). This CDR3 has 12 residues. V was pared by 4 bases and J by 4 bases, with 10 bases between. The CDR3 spells CAWNVEAYGYTF. CDR3 sequence (DNA): TGTGCCTGGAACGTGGAGGCCTATGGCTACACCTTC. Variable domain in full (rest from reference TRBV30 and TRBJ1-2): SQTIHQWPATLVQPVGSPLSLECTVEGTSNPNLYWYRQAAGRGLQLLFYSVGIGQISSEVPQNLSASRPQDRQFILSSKKLLLSDSGFYLCAWNVEAYGYTFGSGTRLTVV.

This rearrangement joins TRBV10-3 to TRBJ1-4; 12 bases match TRBD1. CDR3 length equals 15 residues. Germline CDR1 is ENHRY and CDR2 is SYGVKD. The J segment lost 6 bases and the V segment lost 6 bases, leaving 5 bases of the junction unmatched. This CDR3 is CAIRGQGAGYEKLFF. For the CDR3, the DNA is TGTGCCATCAGGGGACAGGGGGCCGGCTATGAAAAACTGTTTTTT.

The chain carries TRBV6-6 and TRBJ2-1, with 10 nucleotides matching TRBD2. The CDR3 spans 13 residues. V dropped 11 bases and J dropped 10; count of bases not matched to a gene: 11. CDR1 is MNHNY, CDR2 SVGAGI, per germline (reference sequence). The CDR3 DNA sequence: TGTGCCTCCCGAAGCGGGGGGGGTCGGGAGCAGTTCTTC. Its translation is CASRSGGGREQFF.

The CDR3 reads CASSLGGTGGTDTQYF. CDR3 in DNA: TGCGCCAGCAGCTTGGGAGGGACAGGGGGCACAGATACGCAGTATTTT. V usage is TRBV5-1 and J usage is TRBJ2-3; 10 nucleotides align to TRBD1. Germline V gene data show CDR1 as SGHRS and CDR2 as YFSETQ. The J segment lost 1 base and the V segment lost 0 bases, leaving 2 bases of the junction unmatched. The CDR3 covers 16 residues.

The chain has TRBV29-1 and TRBJ1-3; possible D gene TRBD1, 5 bases. The CDR3 consists of 12 residues. Per germline, CDR1 SQVTM and CDR2 ANQGSEA. The germline V and J ends were trimmed by 7 bases and 8 bases, with 15 bases remaining between them. The CDR3 is CSAVSGGDTIYF. The CDR3 DNA reads as TGCAGCGCCGTTAGCGGGGGGGACACCATATATTTT.

The V call is TRBV5-1, the J call TRBJ2-3; D possibly corresponds to TRBD2 (5 bases). This CDR3 has 12 residues. The ends were cut back, 3 bases at V and 4 bases at J, with 6 bases in the middle. Per the germline V gene, CDR1 is SGHRS and CDR2 is YFSETQ. CDR3 bases: TGCGCCAGCAGCTGGCGGGCAGATACGCAGTATTTT. Amino acids: CASSWRADTQYF.

The chain links TRBV10-3 to TRBJ2-2; 10 bases are a match to TRBD2. The length of the CDR3 is 16 residues. V lost 2 bases and J lost 8; bases outside the gene matches: 8. Germline V gene lookup returns CDR1 ENHRY and CDR2 SYGVKD. The CDR3 spells CAISESQRGGSGELFF. The CDR3 DNA follows: TGTGCCATCAGTGAGAGCCAGCGGGGGGGGTCAGGGGAGCTGTTTTTT.

The rearrangement links TRBV5-1 to TRBJ2-5, with a weak D call TRBD1 (6 bases). Trimming left V 0 bases short and J 5 bases short, with 8 bases between. The CDR3 covers 13 residues. Germline lookup yields CDR1 SGHRS and CDR2 YFSETQ. CDR3 residues: CASSLADRETQYF. CDR3 nucleotide sequence: TGCGCCAGCAGCTTGGCCGACAGGGAGACCCAGTACTTC.

The chain employs TRBV9 and TRBJ2-7, with 10 positions matching TRBD1. Germline-derived CDR1 and CDR2 are SGDLS and YYNGEE. The CDR3 spans 14 residues. J was trimmed by 4 bases and V by 0 bases; bases with no gene match: 1. The CDR3: CASSVGDRGYEQYF. The CDR3 nucleotides are TGTGCCAGCAGCGTAGGGGACAGGGGTTACGAGCAGTACTTC.

The chain uses TRBV19 and TRBJ2-7, with 8 positions matching TRBD1. The CDR3 extends over 15 amino acids. CDR1 is LNHDA, CDR2 SQIVND, per germline (reference sequence). V was pared by 6 bases and J by 0 bases, with 7 bases of the junction left unmatched. CDR3 in amino acids: CASSLQDRASYEQYF. CDR3 in DNA: TGTGCCAGTAGCCTTCAGGACAGGGCCTCCTACGAGCAGTACTTC.

The chain uses TRBV7-9 and TRBJ1-2; D unresolved. CDR3 length: 12 residues. V shed 1 base and J shed 4 bases, with 4 bases lying between them. CDR1 is SEHNR, CDR2 FQNEAQ, per germline (reference sequence). Here the CDR3 DNA reads TGTGCCAGCAGCTTAGGTAGCTATGGCTACACCTTC. Protein product: CASSLGSYGYTF.

The chain uses TRBV7-9 and TRBJ2-5; D possibly corresponds to TRBD1 (5 bases). V lost 5 bases and J lost 5, with 24 bases in between. The CDR3 totals 17 residues. Germline CDR1 and CDR2: SEHNR and FQNEAQ (reference sequence). The CDR3 coding sequence is TGTGCCAGCAGCCCTGACCCCACAGGACACATGAGGGAGACCCAGTACTTC. Translated: CASSPDPTGHMRETQYF.

The CDR3 loop is CASSVGGQGDEKLFF. In DNA form, the CDR3 reads TGTGCCAGCAGCGTAGGAGGACAGGGAGATGAAAAACTGTTTTTT. The rearrangement links TRBV9 to TRBJ1-4; 8 positions match TRBD1. V was pared by 0 bases and J by 6 bases, with 4 bases of the junction left unmatched. The germline V gene encodes CDR1 SGDLS and CDR2 YYNGEE. The CDR3 runs to 15 residues.

The chain uses TRBV10-3 and TRBJ1-2, with TRBD1 as a possible D gene (6 bases). The CDR3 is made up of 15 amino acids. The V gene's germline CDR1 is ENHRY and CDR2 SYGVKD. Trimming shortened V by 0 bases and J by 4 bases, and 12 bases separated the two germline ends. The CDR3 loop is CAISESGAALYGYTF. The CDR3 DNA reads as TGTGCCATCAGTGAGTCGGGGGCGGCCCTCTATGGCTACACCTTC.

The rearrangement joins TRBV10-2 to TRBJ1-5; TRBD1 matches at 7 bases. The germline gives CDR1 WSHSY, CDR2 SAAADI. J was trimmed by 6 bases and V by 3 bases; bases with no gene match: 2. CDR3 length equals 13 residues. The CDR3, as DNA: TGCGCCAGCAGTGAAGCAGGGGGTCAGCCCCAGCATTTT. It encodes CASSEAGGQPQHF.

The V call is TRBV2, the J call TRBJ2-7; the match to TRBD2 covers 14 bases. V was clipped by 5 bases and J by 3 bases; unmatched bases: 9. The CDR3 sequence is 17 residues long. Germline CDR1 and CDR2: SNHLY and FYNNEI. The CDR3: CASSQGLAGGRLYEQYF. DNA of the CDR3: TGTGCCAGCAGTCAAGGACTAGCGGGGGGCCGCCTCTACGAGCAGTACTTC.